Detailed here is one T cell receptor beta chain. These data originate in a study of blood T cell repertoires in COVID-19. Assay: immunoSEQ multiplex PCR; the TCRdb copy retains only in-frame clones and omits some. This sample carries some 240,000 clones, roughly 82% of them seen once, and the ten largest clones take 9.7%. CDR3 length: 13 residues. Germline V CDR1 and CDR2: MDHEN, SYDVKM. V was cut by 4 bases and J by 5 bases, with 11 bases left in between. Source material: peripheral blood. The origin of this receptor is a man aged 50 or older with active or convalescent COVID-19. The chain has TRBV28 and TRBJ1-1; no reliable D call. The CDR3 sequence: CASSSFKRTEAFF. As DNA, the CDR3 is TGTGCCAGCAGTTCTTTTAAGCGGACTGAAGCTTTCTTT.